Presented here are 21 T cell receptor beta chains from one specimen sequenced in a study of blood T cell repertoires in COVID-19. Sequencing was performed with immunoSEQ multiplex PCR; in TCRdb, only in-frame clones are kept and a portion is missing. The sample lists about 81,000 clones, about nine tenths seen once, with 1.9% in the top ten. The source material was peripheral blood. The receptors were gathered from a woman between 45 and 60 years old in a cohort sampled during active COVID-19.

The V gene is TRBV7-9, the J gene TRBJ2-7; 8 bases line up with TRBD1. Germline loops: CDR1 SEHNR, CDR2 FQNEAQ (reference sequence). This CDR3 contains 14 residues. Trimming removed 8 bases from V and 3 bases from J; junction bases left unmatched: 9. The CDR3 sequence is CASSPGDRSYEQYF. The CDR3 DNA sequence: TGTGCCAGCTCCCCCGGGGACAGGAGCTACGAGCAGTACTTC.

The chain has TRBV12-3 or TRBV12-4 and TRBJ1-1; D might be TRBD1 (5 bases). Deletions cut 3 bases from V and 8 bases from J, with 10 bases between. The length of the CDR3 is 12 residues. CDR3 sequence reads: CASSLTALEAFF. The CDR3 DNA follows: TGTGCCAGCAGTTTGACAGCTCTCGAAGCTTTCTTT.

The chain links TRBV6-1 to TRBJ2-2; 8 bases align to TRBD2. Germline lookup yields CDR1 MNHNS and CDR2 SASEGT. J gave up 1 base and V 4 bases, and 8 bases lay outside the gene matches. The CDR3 runs to 17 residues. The CDR3 region has the DNA TGTGCCAGCAGTGGTGCGGGGGGCCTATGGAACACCGGGGAGCTGTTTTTT. Encoded protein: CASSGAGGLWNTGELFF.

To note about this clone: The DNA is omitted, as the CDR3 cannot be located on it reliably, and the CDR3 follows TCRdb's listing. V is TRBV28 and J is TRBJ2-3; the D call of TRBD1 is as the table states it, not checked on the DNA. Germline V gene lookup returns CDR1 MDHEN and CDR2 SYDVKM. The CDR3 adds up to 15 amino acids, both ends counted. The CDR3 sequence is CASSFLAVSTDTQYF.

The chain employs TRBV10-3 and TRBJ2-1, with TRBD2 as a possible D gene (6 bases). Germline V CDR1 and CDR2: ENHRY, SYGVKD. The CDR3 spans 16 residues. Trimming stripped 0 bases from V and 0 bases from J, with 9 bases between. Here the CDR3 reads CAISESGGSSYNEQFF. The DNA of the CDR3 is TGTGCCATCAGTGAGTCCGGGGGTAGCTCCTACAATGAGCAGTTCTTC.

V is TRBV6-5 and J is TRBJ1-6; TRBD1 might be the D (5 bases). The CDR3 has 16 residues. Germline V gene data show CDR1 as MNHEY and CDR2 as SVGAGI. V was clipped by 1 base and J by 5 bases, with 12 bases between them. The CDR3 loop reads CASSYYGAAHNSPLHF. The CDR3 DNA reads as TGTGCCAGCAGTTACTATGGGGCAGCCCATAATTCACCCCTCCACTTT.

This clone was seen just once. V gene TRBV5-1 combines with J gene TRBJ1-3; TRBD1 is a possible D gene (6 bases). V lost 1 base and J 4 bases, leaving 24 bases between the germline ends. Germline CDR1 reads SGHRS; CDR2 reads YFSETQ. CDR3 length: 19 amino acids. CDR3 in DNA: TGCGCCAGCAGCTTGTCTTTGGTGAGCGGACAGCAGAGGGGAAACACCATATATTTT. This codes for CASSLSLVSGQQRGNTIYF.

The chain has TRBV11-2 and TRBJ2-3; 10 nucleotides match TRBD2. With V trimmed by 7 bases and J by 2 bases, 15 bases remained unmatched. The germline CDR1 and CDR2 sequences are SGHAT and FQNNGV. CDR3 length equals 18 residues. CDR3 sequence: CASNLILAGRINTDTQYF. DNA for the CDR3: TGTGCCAGCAACCTTATACTAGCGGGGCGGATAAACACAGATACGCAGTATTTT.

This clone was recorded a few times. The CDR3 protein is CASRGAGGLKTQYF. In nucleotides, the CDR3 is TGTGCCAGCAGGGGAGCGGGGGGGCTGAAGACCCAGTACTTC. The chain has TRBV2 and TRBJ2-5; the match to TRBD2 covers 10 bases. In germline, CDR1 is SNHLY, CDR2 FYNNEI. Trimming at V came to 6 bases and at J to 6 bases, leaving 7 bases not matched to a gene. The CDR3 has 14 residues. The entire variable domain, with the rest obtained from reference TRBV2 and TRBJ2-5, is as follows: EPEVTQTPSHQVTQMGQEVILRCVPISNHLYFYWYRQILGQKVEFLVSFYNNEISEKSEIFDDQFSVERPDGSNFTLKIRSTKLEDSAMYFCASRGAGGLKTQYFGPGTRLLVL.

A single count supports this clone. The CDR3 here is CASSQFWGGQGPKNTEAFF. CDR3 bases: TGTGCCAGCAGTCAATTCTGGGGGGGACAGGGCCCCAAGAACACTGAAGCTTTCTTT. This chain links TRBV28 with TRBJ1-1, with TRBD1 matching 9 bases. Germline V gene lookup returns CDR1 MDHEN and CDR2 SYDVKM. The V and J ends lost 5 bases and 1 base, in that order; junction bases with no gene match: 17. The CDR3 is 19 residues long.

The chain is built from TRBV5-1 and TRBJ1-5; 10 bases map to TRBD1. Germline assignment: CDR1 SGHRS and CDR2 YFSETQ. The CDR3 sequence is 15 residues long. The V and J ends lost 4 bases and 6 bases, in that order; junction bases with no gene match: 7. The CDR3 spells CASSPGTGVGQPQHF. CDR3 coding DNA: TGCGCCAGCAGCCCCGGGACAGGGGTTGGTCAGCCCCAGCATTTT.

The genes are TRBV11-2 and TRBJ1-4, with TRBD1 matching 7 bases. CDR1 and CDR2 from the germline V gene are SGHAT and FQNNGV. The CDR3 length is 15 residues. V lost 3 bases, J lost 3 bases, and 4 bases stayed unmatched. The CDR3 coding sequence is TGTGCCAGCAGCTTTTGGGACAGAGCTAATGAAAAACTGTTTTTT. It codes for CASSFWDRANEKLFF.

This clone was detected only once. This chain connects TRBV18 to TRBJ2-1; D may be TRBD1 (6 bases). Germline V gene sequence: CDR1 KGHSH, CDR2 LQKENI. V was shortened by 6 bases and J by 8 bases, with 14 bases between the two germline ends. This CDR3 is 13 amino acids long. This CDR3 reads CASSLRGGDEQFF. Here the CDR3 DNA reads TGTGCCAGCTCTCTCAGAGGGGGAGATGAGCAGTTCTTC.

V is TRBV7-2 and J is TRBJ2-2; D remains ambiguous. The germline V and J ends were trimmed by 5 bases and 0 bases, with 13 bases remaining between them. This CDR3 has 16 amino acids. Germline-derived CDR1 and CDR2 are SGHTA and FQGNSA. In DNA, the CDR3 is TGTGCCAGCAGCATACAGAGCCACCCGAACACCGGGGAGCTGTTTTTT. Its translation is CASSIQSHPNTGELFF.

The chain links TRBV2 to TRBJ2-7, with D hard to call. The CDR3 consists of 13 residues. Deletions cut 1 base from V and 7 bases from J, with 11 bases between. Per germline, CDR1 SNHLY and CDR2 FYNNEI. CDR3 loop: CASSEGWATEQYF. The DNA of the CDR3 is TGTGCCAGCAGTGAAGGGTGGGCAACTGAGCAGTACTTC.

This chain uses TRBV7-9 with TRBJ2-3, with TRBD2 matching over 10 bases. Germline CDR1 reads SEHNR; CDR2 reads FQNEAQ (reference sequence). This CDR3 is built from 15 residues. The ends lost 5 bases at V and 2 bases at J; junction bases unmatched: 4. CDR3 nucleotide sequence: TGTGCCAGCAGCCCCGGACTAGCGGTCACAGATACGCAGTATTTT. Protein sequence: CASSPGLAVTDTQYF.

This chain joins TRBV10-3 and TRBJ2-5, with 13 positions matching TRBD2. Germline trimming cut 10 bases from V and 1 base from J; bases unmatched to any gene: 6. This CDR3 has 15 amino acids. Germline lookup yields CDR1 ENHRY and CDR2 SYGVKD. CDR3 sequence (DNA): TGTGCCACCACACTAGCGGGAGGGCCCCAAGAGACCCAGTACTTC. Its translation: CATTLAGGPQETQYF.

The chain joins TRBV10-2 to TRBJ2-5; 11 nucleotides line up with TRBD2. Per the germline V gene, CDR1 is WSHSY and CDR2 is SAAADI. V shed 5 bases, J shed 10 bases, and the junction held 18 bases outside the gene matches. The CDR3 runs to 17 residues. The CDR3 here is CASSSRGGLAASRGQYF. The CDR3 bases are TGCGCCAGCAGTAGCCGAGGGGGACTAGCGGCCTCACGGGGCCAGTACTTC.

DNA for the CDR3: TGCGCCAGCAGCGTAGACGGGGGAAACACCATATATTTT. It yields the protein CASSVDGGNTIYF. This rearrangement joins TRBV5-1 to TRBJ1-3; D gene unclear. V was cut by 4 bases and J by 4 bases, with 9 bases left in between. The CDR3 is 13 residues long. CDR1 SGHRS and CDR2 YFSETQ come from the germline V gene.

The table lists this clone with a count of one. The V and J genes are TRBV24-1 and TRBJ1-6, with 7 positions matching TRBD1. This CDR3 is built from 17 residues. Germline assignment: CDR1 KGHDR and CDR2 SFDVKD. Trimming cost V 6 bases and J 8 bases; bases outside gene matches: 15. This CDR3 reads CATSREQGLFSDSPLHF. Here the CDR3 DNA reads TGTGCCACCAGTCGGGAACAGGGGCTTTTTTCGGATTCACCCCTCCACTTT.

The CDR3 bases are TGTGCCAGCAGTCTTCGGACAGGGGTCAATCAGCCCCAGCATTTT. Amino acids: CASSLRTGVNQPQHF. The chain joins TRBV6-5 to TRBJ1-5, with TRBD1 matching 9 bases. CDR3 length: 15 residues. Germline CDR1 and CDR2: MNHEY and SVGAGI. Germline trimming cut 5 bases from V and 3 bases from J; bases unmatched to any gene: 5.